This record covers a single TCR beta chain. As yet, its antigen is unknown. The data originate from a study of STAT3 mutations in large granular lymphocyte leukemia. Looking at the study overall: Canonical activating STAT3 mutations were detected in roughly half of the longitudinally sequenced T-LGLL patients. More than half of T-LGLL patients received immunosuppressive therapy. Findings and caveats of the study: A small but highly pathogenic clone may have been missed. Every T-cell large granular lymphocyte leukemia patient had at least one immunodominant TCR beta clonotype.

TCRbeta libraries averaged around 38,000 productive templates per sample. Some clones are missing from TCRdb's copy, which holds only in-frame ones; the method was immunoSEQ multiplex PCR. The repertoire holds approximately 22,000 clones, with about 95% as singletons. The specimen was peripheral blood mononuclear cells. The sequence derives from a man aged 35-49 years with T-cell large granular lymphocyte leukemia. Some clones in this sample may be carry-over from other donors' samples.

The CDR3 protein is CALWQCNQPQHF. CDR3 bases: TGTGCCCTGTGGCAGTGTAATCAGCCCCAGCATTTT. This rearrangement joins TRBV6-4 to TRBJ1-5; D is undetermined. The CDR3 length is 12 residues. V lost 11 bases, J lost 4 bases, and 12 bases lay in between. Germline V CDR1 and CDR2: MRHNA, SNTAGT.